This TCR beta chain is from a study of tumor-infiltrating lymphocytes in localized non-small cell lung cancer. Trimming stripped 4 bases from V and 3 bases from J, with 16 bases between. The CDR3 runs to 15 residues. CDR1 and CDR2 from the germline V gene are SGHRS and YFSETQ. Profiled with immunoSEQ multiplex PCR; TCRdb holds only in-frame clones, not every one. Altogether roughly 7,400 clones are present, approximately 60% being singletons, with the ten largest covering over 10%. J is TRBJ1-1 and V is TRBV5-1; maybe TRBD1 (5 bases). The specimen sequenced was uninvolved lung tissue not adjacent to the tumor. The sequence was collected from a human donor with non-small cell lung cancer. DNA for the CDR3: TGCGCCAGCAGCCTTAAGCCGTCCAGGGACACTGAAGCTTTCTTT. As protein: CASSLKPSRDTEAFF.